The 27 T cell receptor beta chains in this list originate from one sample, sequenced in a study of T cell repertoires in cytomegalovirus infection. TCRdb independently ran MiXCR on the reads; one entry per CDR3 protein. The sample lists about 280,000 distinct CDR3 sequences, under 25% occurring once. These TCRs' antigens remain unknown. This material consisted of cultured PBMCs, taken from culture after CMV antigen stimulation. The receptors stem from a human donor in good health (CMV status not recorded). Some clones in this sample may be carry-over from other donors' samples.

The CDR3 spells CASSPRTSGISEQYF. DNA for the CDR3: TGTGCCAGCAGCCCGCGGACTAGCGGCATCAGCGAGCAGTACTTC. The V gene is TRBV3-1, the J gene TRBJ2-7; 10 nucleotides line up with TRBD2. The CDR3 is 15 amino acids. CDR1 and CDR2 (germline): LGHDT, YNNKEL (reference sequence). V trimming: 4 bases; J trimming: 6 bases; junction bases outside the gene matches: 9.

This clonotype was observed many times. The V call is TRBV7-2, the J call TRBJ2-3; 12 nucleotides align to TRBD2. Trimming at V came to 5 bases and at J to 3 bases, leaving 3 bases not matched to a gene. The germline V gene encodes CDR1 SGHTA and CDR2 FQGNSA. This CDR3 is 15 amino acids long. CDR3 bases: TGTGCCAGCAGCACCGGACTAGCGGGAACAGATACGCAGTATTTT. It translates to CASSTGLAGTDTQYF.

The chain joins TRBV6-5 to TRBJ2-4; D remains unclear. Germline V gene data show CDR1 as MNHEY and CDR2 as SVGAGI. Trimming cost V 5 bases and J 6 bases, with 14 bases left between them. The CDR3 consists of 14 residues. The CDR3 region has the DNA TGTGCCAGCAGTATAAGATCGGTCGGAAACATTCAGTACTTC. This gives the protein CASSIRSVGNIQYF.

This clonotype showed up just a few times. J is TRBJ1-4 and V is TRBV2; D ambiguous. CDR3 length: 14 residues. Trimming left V 6 bases short and J 7 bases short, with 15 bases between. In germline, CDR1 is SNHLY, CDR2 FYNNEI. DNA of the CDR3: TGTGCCAGCAGACTATTCGGCCCTGCTGAAAAACTGTTTTTT. It codes for CASRLFGPAEKLFF.

The chain carries TRBV5-1 and TRBJ2-7; D gene uncertain. Germline V CDR1 and CDR2: SGHRS, YFSETQ. The CDR3 is 15 residues long. V gave up 0 bases and J gave up 2 bases, with 12 bases separating them. The CDR3 loop reads CASSLGARSTYEQYF. In DNA form, the CDR3 reads TGCGCCAGCAGCTTGGGGGCCAGGTCCACCTACGAGCAGTACTTC.

This clonotype was found a few times. The DNA for the CDR3 is TGCGCCAGCAGCTTTACCGGGCCCACTGAAGCTTTCTTT. It codes for CASSFTGPTEAFF. The chain has TRBV5-1 and TRBJ1-1, with D uncertain. The CDR3 covers 13 residues. Germline V CDR1 and CDR2: SGHRS, YFSETQ. V dropped 2 bases and J dropped 4 bases, with 9 bases sitting between them.

This clonotype was picked up a small number of times. The V gene is TRBV25-1, the J gene TRBJ2-7, with 14 bases matching TRBD2. CDR1 and CDR2 from the germline V gene are MGHDK and SYGVNS. The CDR3 extends over 22 amino acids. Trimming took 0 bases from V and 5 from J; bases not matched to a gene: 21. The CDR3 DNA follows: TGTGCCAGCAGTGAATATAAACCAAACCCTGGACTAGCGGGAGGTCCGGGAAACGAGCAGTACGTC. As protein: CASSEYKPNPGLAGGPGNEQYV.

This clonotype has more than one count but fewer than ten. V and J are TRBV7-9 and TRBJ2-3, with a possible D match to TRBD2 (7 bases). V lost 6 bases and J 4 bases, leaving 17 bases between the germline ends. The CDR3 totals 15 residues. The germline V gene encodes CDR1 SEHNR and CDR2 FQNEAQ (reference sequence). The CDR3 loop reads CASRMRGGRSDTQYF. The CDR3 DNA reads as TGTGCCAGCAGGATGAGGGGGGGCCGGTCAGATACGCAGTATTTT.

The V and J genes are TRBV18 and TRBJ2-1; D might be TRBD2 (5 bases). V was pared by 3 bases and J by 8 bases, with 14 bases between. The CDR3 is 14 amino acids. Looked up from germline, CDR1 is KGHSH and CDR2 is LQKENI. CDR3 sequence: CASSPRSREDEQFF. The CDR3 DNA reads TGTGCCAGCTCACCCCGCTCCCGGGAAGATGAGCAGTTCTTC.

The chain joins TRBV29-1 to TRBJ2-1; 9 nucleotides line up with TRBD2. The CDR3 contains 13 residues. Per germline, CDR1 SQVTM and CDR2 ANQGSEA. After removal of 5 bases from V and 8 bases from J, the junction contained 7 bases not matched to a gene. The CDR3 spells CSVLDLAGDEQFF. The CDR3 DNA sequence: TGCAGCGTTCTCGACTTAGCGGGAGATGAGCAGTTCTTC.

This clonotype was observed a few times. The chain employs TRBV30 and TRBJ1-2, with D unclear. The CDR3 is 12 amino acids. CDR1 is GTSNPN and CDR2 is SVGIG in the germline V gene (reference sequence). The V gene lost 2 bases and the J gene lost 3 bases, with 7 bases spanning the gap. The CDR3 here is CAWSQDHYGYTF. CDR3 in DNA: TGTGCCTGGAGTCAGGATCACTATGGCTACACCTTC.

In its sample, this clonotype was seen a few times. This chain uses TRBV7-9 with TRBJ2-1, with 8 bases that match TRBD2. The CDR3 consists of 14 residues. Germline lookup yields CDR1 SEHNR and CDR2 FQNEAQ (reference sequence). Trimming removed 2 bases from V and 10 bases from J; junction bases left unmatched: 7. The CDR3 is CASSLTISGTEQFF. The CDR3 DNA sequence: TGTGCCAGCAGCTTAACCATTAGCGGGACCGAGCAGTTCTTC.

This clonotype has at least ten counts. The chain employs TRBV7-2 and TRBJ2-7; possibly TRBD1 for D (6 bases). The CDR3 has 12 amino acids. Germline CDR1 SGHTA, CDR2 FQGNSA. V dropped 3 bases and J dropped 9 bases, with 12 bases sitting between them. The CDR3 region is CASSFTGRRQYF. In nucleotides, the CDR3 is TGTGCCAGCAGCTTTACAGGGCGGAGGCAGTACTTC.

The V call is TRBV27, the J call TRBJ1-1, with 7 bases that match TRBD1. With 8 bases clipped from V and 3 bases from J, the junction kept 9 bases outside the gene matches. This CDR3 is 14 amino acids long. Germline V CDR1 and CDR2: MNHEY, SMNVEV (reference sequence). CDR3 in DNA: TGTGCCAGCTCCCAGGGACAGCCCTACACTGAAGCTTTCTTT. Translation gives CASSQGQPYTEAFF.

J is TRBJ1-5 and V is TRBV30; unclear D gene. Trimming pared 2 bases from V and 6 bases from J, leaving 14 bases between. Germline assignment: CDR1 GTSNPN and CDR2 SVGIG (reference sequence). The CDR3 extends over 14 amino acids. CDR3 sequence reads: CAWSLAVPGQPQHF. CDR3 sequence (DNA): TGTGCCTGGAGTCTGGCGGTTCCGGGTCAGCCCCAGCATTTT.

The chain couples TRBV4-1 to TRBJ2-1; TRBD2 is a possible D gene (5 bases). The CDR3 runs 16 residues. V lost 2 bases, J lost 2 bases, and 13 bases lay in between. CDR1 MGHRA and CDR2 YSYEKL come from the germline V gene. The CDR3 protein is CASSQTRSGAYNEQFF. CDR3 bases: TGCGCCAGCAGCCAAACCCGAAGCGGAGCCTACAATGAGCAGTTCTTC.

V and J are TRBV28 and TRBJ1-2; TRBD1 matches at 8 bases. V lost 5 bases to trimming and J lost 4 bases; unmatched junction nucleotides: 6. The CDR3 runs to 14 residues. Germline CDR1 and CDR2: MDHEN and SYDVKM. The CDR3 region is CASSQGAQGYGYTF. The DNA for the CDR3 is TGTGCCAGCAGTCAGGGGGCGCAAGGCTATGGCTACACCTTC.

This clonotype showed up just a few times. The genes are TRBV27 and TRBJ2-7; tentatively, D is TRBD1 (6 bases). V was shortened by 5 bases and J by 0 bases, with 8 bases between the two germline ends. The CDR3 is 13 residues long. The germline gives CDR1 MNHEY, CDR2 SMNVEV (reference sequence). The CDR3: CASSPDSSYEQYF. The CDR3, as DNA: TGTGCCAGCAGTCCGGACAGCTCCTACGAGCAGTACTTC.

There are a few counts of this clonotype. This chain uses TRBV28 with TRBJ2-7; D not certain. Trimming removed 5 bases at V and 2 bases at J, with 13 bases between. The CDR3 runs to 14 residues. Germline V lookup: CDR1 MDHEN, CDR2 SYDVKM. The chain's CDR3 is CASSRSLGTYEQYF. The CDR3, as DNA: TGTGCCAGCAGTCGATCTTTAGGAACCTACGAGCAGTACTTC. The full variable domain, rest sourced from reference TRBV28 and TRBJ2-7, is DVKVTQSSRYLVKRTGEKVFLECVQDMDHENMFWYRQDPGLGLRLIYFSYDVKMKEKGDIPEGYSVSREKKERFSLILESASTNQTSMYLCASSRSLGTYEQYFGPGTRLTVT.

This clonotype came up many times. The chain carries TRBV7-6 and TRBJ2-1; possible D gene TRBD2, 6 bases. Trimming stripped 5 bases from V and 7 bases from J, with 15 bases between. CDR1 and CDR2 (germline): SGHVS, FNYEAQ. The CDR3 runs to 14 residues. CDR3 region: CASSPGRGWNEQFF. The CDR3 bases are TGTGCCAGCAGCCCCGGACGGGGGTGGAATGAGCAGTTCTTC.

This clonotype has more than one count but fewer than ten. The chain recombines TRBV6-1 with TRBJ1-2; TRBD1 is a possible D gene (5 bases). V was trimmed by 6 bases and J by 4 bases, leaving 24 bases between them. From germline, CDR1 is MNHNS and CDR2 SASEGT. CDR3 length: 17 residues. CDR3 in DNA: TGTGCCAGCAGAGTCCAGGGTAACAAAGTTCTCTTCTATGGCTACACCTTC. It codes for CASRVQGNKVLFYGYTF.

The chain combines TRBV6-5 with TRBJ2-4; D tentatively reads TRBD1 or TRBD2 (7 bases each). Trimming cost V 6 bases and J 6 bases, with 18 bases left between them. There are 15 residues in the CDR3. Per germline, CDR1 MNHEY and CDR2 SVGAGI. The DNA of the CDR3 is TGTGCCAGCAGCCCCAGGGGGGGAATGGGAAACATTCAGTACTTC. This translates into CASSPRGGMGNIQYF.

This clonotype was observed at least ten times. The chain employs TRBV6-1 and TRBJ2-7; 7 bases are shared with TRBD2. The CDR3 covers 12 residues. Germline V CDR1 and CDR2: MNHNS, SASEGT. The ends lost 5 bases at V and 12 bases at J; junction bases unmatched: 10. The CDR3 protein is CASSLWEGARYV. The CDR3 DNA is TGTGCCAGCAGTTTATGGGAGGGCGCACGGTACGTC.

The sample holds a few counts of this clonotype. The chain recombines TRBV7-2 with TRBJ1-1; D gene unclear. The CDR3 has 14 residues. Germline V gene sequence: CDR1 SGHTA, CDR2 FQGNSA. Trimming pared 4 bases from V and 1 base from J, leaving 10 bases between. The DNA of the CDR3 is TGTGCCAGCAGCTCCTTTACGGGGAACACTGAAGCTTTCTTT. Its translation: CASSSFTGNTEAFF.

V is TRBV25-1 and J is TRBJ2-3, with D unclear. From germline, CDR1 is MGHDK and CDR2 SYGVNS. The CDR3 is 15 residues long. Trimming pared 6 bases from V and 4 bases from J, leaving 17 bases between. The CDR3 DNA reads as TGTGCCAGCAGCGAAGGTCGAGGCGAGGCAGATACGCAGTATTTT. It encodes CASSEGRGEADTQYF.

This chain uses TRBV6-2 or TRBV6-3 with TRBJ2-1, with D perhaps TRBD1 (5 bases). The CDR3 consists of 13 residues. The V gene lost 3 bases and the J gene lost 9 bases, with 12 bases spanning the gap. Germline V lookup: CDR1 MNHEY, CDR2 SVGEGT. CDR3 amino acids: CASSYWTSGEQFF. CDR3 sequence (DNA): TGTGCCAGCAGTTATTGGACATCGGGTGAGCAGTTCTTC.

This clonotype was detected ten times or more. The J gene is TRBJ2-1, the V gene TRBV7-9; D not certain. Germline CDR1 and CDR2: SEHNR and FQNEAQ (reference sequence). The CDR3 runs 15 residues. The ends were cut back, 1 base at V and 0 bases at J, with 7 bases in the middle. The CDR3 DNA reads TGTGCCAGCAGCTTAGGTAGGAACTCCTACAATGAGCAGTTCTTC. This encodes CASSLGRNSYNEQFF.